This TCR beta chain was captured in a study of blood T cell repertoires in COVID-19. Background on the study: Both acute and convalescent COVID-19 samples were obtained from the United States, Italy and Spain.

Germline V gives CDR1 MGHRA, CDR2 YSYEKL. The CDR3 totals 17 residues. V trimming: 4 bases; J trimming: 0 bases; junction bases outside the gene matches: 11. TCRdb keeps only in-frame clones here, not all; method: immunoSEQ multiplex PCR. This repertoire shows roughly 35,000 clones, approximately 89% found once; its top ten account for 44%. The sequenced sample was peripheral blood. The V gene is TRBV4-1, the J gene TRBJ2-5, with 7 bases identical to TRBD2. This clonotype originated in a human donor in a cohort sampled during active COVID-19. The CDR3 sequence: CASSRGIIRGDQETQYF. Here the CDR3 DNA reads TGCGCCAGCAGCCGAGGGATTATCCGGGGGGACCAAGAGACCCAGTACTTC.